This T cell receptor (beta chain) was recovered during a study of blood T cells in healthy people across ages. Then a second PCR, running roughly 7 to 11 cycles, was carried out with a sample-barcoded 5' primer and a J-beta primer mix. TCRdb analysed the 5' RACE reads with MiXCR anew, one entry per CDR3 protein. The table records about 1.5 million distinct CDR3 sequences, around 42% of them present only once. A word on this clonotype: Antigen: not known.

Study results and caveats: Both higher diversity and more naive CD4+ cells marked long-lived donors when set against aged donors. For the donors, CMV status was unknown and possibly confounded expanded clonotype changes. TCR beta diversity per million T cells fell roughly linearly with age.

Per individual sample, total RNA of at least 5 micrograms was extracted. The receptor comes from a woman aged 18-29 years in good health. Sequencing input: blood.

CDR3 nucleotide sequence: TGCGCCAGCAGCCAGACGGACGCTCCCAAAAACAATGAGCAGTTCTTC. Translating it yields CASSQTDAPKNNEQFF. The chain uses TRBV4-1 and TRBJ2-1; no reliable D call. CDR1 MGHRA and CDR2 YSYEKL come from the germline V gene. V was clipped by 3 bases and J by 5 bases, with 17 bases between them. The length of the CDR3 is 16 residues.